This is a list of T cell receptor beta chains from one sample in a study of patients and donors after allogeneic stem cell transplantation. MiXCR was run by TCRdb on the RT-PCR reads, yielding one entry per CDR3 protein. Of hundreds of thousands of distinct CDR3 sequences listed, around 15% are singletons. Input material: blood, either unsorted or a sorted T cell fraction (not recorded which). The receptors derive from a human donor who was either an allogeneic HSCT recipient or a stem cell or donor lymphocyte infusion donor (not recorded which). It is not recorded whose cells these are; they may come from a transplant donor. CDR3s include the opening cysteine and the closing phenylalanine or tryptophan. The D gene is left open where the match is weak. The size of a clone is reported for some rows only, either as once, few or many, or as a class for expanded clones.

D	V	J	size	DNA	CDR3
NA	TRBV20-1	TRBJ1-2	NA	TGCAGTGCTAGTGCTTCCTACTATGGCTACACCTTC	CSASASYYGYTF
NA	TRBV11-2	TRBJ2-1	once	TGTGCCAGCAGCTTAGAGTGGGCCAATGAGCAGTTCTTC	CASSLEWANEQFF
NA	TRBV7-3	TRBJ2-2	NA	TGTGCCAGCAGCCCTGGACGTTACACCGGGGAGCTGTTTTTT	CASSPGRYTGELFF
TRBD2	TRBV29-1	TRBJ2-1	many	TGCAGCGTTGAGGGGGCTAGCGGGGTCTCCTACAATGAGCAGTTCTTC	CSVEGASGVSYNEQFF
NA	TRBV27	TRBJ2-1	NA	TGTGCCAGCAGTGCTATTGGGGGACTCAACAATGAGCAGTTCTTC	CASSAIGGLNNEQFF
NA	TRBV12-3/TRBV12-4	TRBJ1-1	NA	TGTGCCAGCAGTTGCCAGGGATGGATGAACACTGAAGCTTTCTTT	CASSCQGWMNTEAFF
NA	TRBV20-1	TRBJ2-7	NA	TGCAGTGCCATACCCCAGCAAATTACCTACGAGCAGTACTTC	CSAIPQQITYEQYF
NA	TRBV5-6	TRBJ2-5	NA	TGTGCCAGCAGCCACTTTCCGGAAGAGACCCAGTACTTC	CASSHFPEETQYF
TRBD2	TRBV7-9	TRBJ2-3	few	TGTGCCAGCAGCTTAGGGACTAGCGGGACCTATACGCAGTATTTT	CASSLGTSGTYTQYF
TRBD1	TRBV24-1	TRBJ2-7	few	TGTGCCACCAGTGACCCGGGACAGGGGACGTACGAGCAGTACTTC	CATSDPGQGTYEQYF
TRBD2	TRBV11-1	TRBJ2-1	NA	TGTGCCAGCAGCCCGGGGACTAGCGGGTTCTACAATGAGCAGTTCTTC	CASSPGTSGFYNEQFF
NA	TRBV7-9	TRBJ2-5	NA	TGTGCCAGCAGCCGAAATTCTGGGACTGTACAAGAGACCCAGTACTTC	CASSRNSGTVQETQYF
TRBD1	TRBV5-1	TRBJ2-2	many	TGCGCCAGCAGCATCAGGACAGGCACCGGGGAGCTGTTTTTT	CASSIRTGTGELFF
NA	TRBV4-2	TRBJ2-1	NA	TGTGCCAGCAGCCAAGTTTCAATTAGCTCCTACAATGAGCAGTTCTTC	CASSQVSISSYNEQFF
NA	TRBV4-2	TRBJ1-2	few	TGTGCCAGCAGCCAAGTAGGGGGTCAGAACTATGGCTACACCTTC	CASSQVGGQNYGYTF
NA	TRBV4-1	TRBJ2-1	many	TGCGCCAGCAGCCAGATTAGGGTGGCTAGTCACGCCGGTGAGCAGTTCTTC	CASSQIRVASHAGEQFF
NA	TRBV6-5	TRBJ2-1	many	TGTGCCAGCAGTTACCAAGCAGGGAGAGGCAATGAGCAGTTCTTC	CASSYQAGRGNEQFF
TRBD2	TRBV2	TRBJ2-5	NA	TGTGCCAGCAGTGATAGCGGGCCGGGGTTCTTC	CASSDSGPGFF
TRBD1	TRBV5-1	TRBJ1-6	few	TGCGCCAGCAGCCGGGACAGGGAAAGTGATCCCCTCCACTTT	CASSRDRESDPLHF
NA	TRBV6-1	TRBJ1-5	many	TGTGCCAGCAGTCGGGGGAGCAATCAGCCCCAGCATTTT	CASSRGSNQPQHF